This T cell receptor (beta chain) originates from a study of blood T cell repertoires in COVID-19. Turning to the study itself: The samples span acute and convalescent COVID-19 from the United States, Italy and Spain.

V lost 3 bases and J lost 0; bases outside the gene matches: 7. Per germline, CDR1 SGDLS and CDR2 YYNGEE. The CDR3 runs to 17 residues. The table came from immunoSEQ multiplex PCR; TCRdb's copy has only in-frame clones and leaves some out. Of fewer than 350,000 clones detected, more than 85% appear once; the ten largest clones hold around 2.8%. This chain uses TRBV9 with TRBJ1-3; TRBD1 aligns across 9 bases. The TCR comes from a man aged 35-49 years who had been exposed to COVID-19. Sequencing was performed on PBMCs or T cells enriched from blood (not recorded which). CDR3 sequence (DNA): TGTGCCAGCAGCGGGAGGGACAGGGTGGGCTCTGGAAACACCATATATTTT. Its translation is CASSGRDRVGSGNTIYF. Together with reference TRBV9 and TRBJ1-3, the CDR3 gives the full variable domain: DSGVTQTPKHLITATGQRVTLRCSPRSGDLSVYWYQQSLDQGLQFLIQYYNGEERAKGNILERFSAQQFPDLHSELNLSSLELGDSALYFCASSGRDRVGSGNTIYFGEGSWLTVV.